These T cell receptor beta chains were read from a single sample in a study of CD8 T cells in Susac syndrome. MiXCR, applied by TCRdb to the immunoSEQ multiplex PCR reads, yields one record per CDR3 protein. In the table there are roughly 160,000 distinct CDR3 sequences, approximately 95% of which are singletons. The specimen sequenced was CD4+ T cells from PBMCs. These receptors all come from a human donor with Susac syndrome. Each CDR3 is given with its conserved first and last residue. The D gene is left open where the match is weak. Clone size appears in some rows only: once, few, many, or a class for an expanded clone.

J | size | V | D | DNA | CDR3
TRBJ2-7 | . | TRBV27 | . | TGTGCCAGCAGTTTTTCCCAGTCCCCCCCGGGCGAGCAGTACTTC | CASSFSQSPPGEQYF
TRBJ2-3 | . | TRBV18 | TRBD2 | TGTGCCAGCTCTCTGAGTAGCGGGAGAGGAACAGATACGCAGTATTTT | CASSLSSGRGTDTQYF
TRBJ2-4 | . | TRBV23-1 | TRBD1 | TGCGCCAGCAGTCAATCCTTAGGCAGGGGGCGCCGGGGTGGTGAAAACATTCAGTACTTC | CASSQSLGRGRRGGENIQYF
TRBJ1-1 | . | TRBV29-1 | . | TGCAGCGCCCCCCCTGAAGCTTTCTTT | CSAPPEAFF
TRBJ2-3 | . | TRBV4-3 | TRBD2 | TGCGCCAGCAGCCAAGCATGGGGGACTAGCGGGACTTCAGATACGCAGTATTTT | CASSQAWGTSGTSDTQYF
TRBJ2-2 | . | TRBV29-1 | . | TGCAGCGGCTCCGTGGGGTCCCGCACCGGGGAGCTGTTTTTT | CSGSVGSRTGELFF
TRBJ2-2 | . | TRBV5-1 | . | TGCGCCAGCAGCTTGGTGGAGGACAGCCTTTACACCGGGGAGCTGTTTTTT | CASSLVEDSLYTGELFF
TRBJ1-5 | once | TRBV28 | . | TGTGCCAGCAGTGCCCCTCTCCCTGATCAGCCCCAGCATTTT | CASSAPLPDQPQHF
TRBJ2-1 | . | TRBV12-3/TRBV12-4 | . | TGTGCCAGCAGCCCAGTGGGAGGGGGATTTTACAATGAGCAGTTCTTC | CASSPVGGGFYNEQFF
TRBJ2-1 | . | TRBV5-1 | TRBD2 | TGCGCCAGCAGCTTACACCTAGCGGAAGAGCAGTTCTTC | CASSLHLAEEQFF
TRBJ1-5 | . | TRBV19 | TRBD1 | TGTGCCAGTCGTGACAGGGCGCATCAGCCCCAGCATTTT | CASRDRAHQPQHF
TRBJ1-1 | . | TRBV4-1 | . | TGCGCCAGCAGCCAAGTTTCGGTTAGCACTGAAGCTTTCTTT | CASSQVSVSTEAFF
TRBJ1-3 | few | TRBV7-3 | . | TGTGCCAGCAGCTTAGGAACGGTTGGAAACACCATATATTTT | CASSLGTVGNTIYF
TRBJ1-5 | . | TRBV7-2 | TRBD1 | TGTGCCAGCAGCGTGGGACAGAGTAGCAATCAGCCCCAGCATTTT | CASSVGQSSNQPQHF
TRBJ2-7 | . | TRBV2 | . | TGTGCCAGCACCGAGAGCGGGCTTATCTCCTACGAGCAGTACTTC | CASTESGLISYEQYF
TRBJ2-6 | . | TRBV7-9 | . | TGTGCCAGCAACCAGGACGGCTCTGGGGCCAACGTCCTGACTTTC | CASNQDGSGANVLTF
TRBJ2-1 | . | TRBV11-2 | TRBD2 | TGTGCCAGCAGCTTGATGGCTAGCGGCAGCCTCGGGCAGTTCTTC | CASSLMASGSLGQFF
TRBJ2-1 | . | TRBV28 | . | TGTGCCAGCAGTTTAGACATTCGCTCCTACAATGAGCAGTTCTTC | CASSLDIRSYNEQFF
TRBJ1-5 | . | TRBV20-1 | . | TGCAGTGCTATTCGTACAGAAAATCAGCCCCAGCATTTT | CSAIRTENQPQHF
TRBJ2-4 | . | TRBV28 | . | TGTGCCAGCAGTCCTACGGGACGGAAAAACATTCAGTACTTC | CASSPTGRKNIQYF
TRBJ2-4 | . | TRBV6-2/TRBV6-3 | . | TGTGCCAGCCGCCAACCGGTAGGCAAAAACATTCAGTACTTC | CASRQPVGKNIQYF
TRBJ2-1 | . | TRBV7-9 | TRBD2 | TGTGCCAGCAGCTTAGTGGGGGGGAATGAGCAGTTCTTC | CASSLVGGNEQFF
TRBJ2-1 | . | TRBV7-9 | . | TGTGCCAGCAGCTTAGATTTTCGGCAGGACAATGAGCAGTTCTTC | CASSLDFRQDNEQFF
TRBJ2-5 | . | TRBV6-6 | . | TGTGCCAGCAGTTTAAGGGGGTCCCAAGAGACCCAGTACTTC | CASSLRGSQETQYF
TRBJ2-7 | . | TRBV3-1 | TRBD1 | TGTGCCAGCAGCTCAGGGACAGCGGTCGAGCAGTACTTC | CASSSGTAVEQYF